This TCR beta chain appears in the sequencing data of a study of blood T cells in healthy people across ages. Study results and limitations: Donor CMV status, an unknown factor, possibly confounded changes in expanded clonotypes. No conclusive comparison of naive versus antigen-experienced cells was possible with unsorted PBMCs. Naive T cell percentage showed a strong correlation with the diversity of TCR beta. Estimated diversity that came from one million T cells was considered an underestimate.

This clonotype appeared a single time. The target antigen is unknown. A second PCR of 7 to 11 cycles used a sample-barcoded 5' primer and a J-beta primer mix. TCRdb reprocessed the 5' RACE reads via MiXCR and lists one record per CDR3 protein. The sample contains 1.5 million to 2 million distinct CDR3 sequences, 40% to 55% of which appear only once. Input material: blood. The receptor was isolated from a woman in her thirties or forties in good health.

Here the CDR3 DNA reads TGCGCCAGCAGCCAAGGGCTTGAAGGATACAATGAGCAGTTCTTC. Encoded protein: CASSQGLEGYNEQFF. This chain connects TRBV4-1 to TRBJ2-1, with D hard to call. V gave up 1 base and J gave up 4 bases, with 11 bases separating them. Germline CDR1 is MGHRA and CDR2 is YSYEKL. This CDR3 has 15 residues.